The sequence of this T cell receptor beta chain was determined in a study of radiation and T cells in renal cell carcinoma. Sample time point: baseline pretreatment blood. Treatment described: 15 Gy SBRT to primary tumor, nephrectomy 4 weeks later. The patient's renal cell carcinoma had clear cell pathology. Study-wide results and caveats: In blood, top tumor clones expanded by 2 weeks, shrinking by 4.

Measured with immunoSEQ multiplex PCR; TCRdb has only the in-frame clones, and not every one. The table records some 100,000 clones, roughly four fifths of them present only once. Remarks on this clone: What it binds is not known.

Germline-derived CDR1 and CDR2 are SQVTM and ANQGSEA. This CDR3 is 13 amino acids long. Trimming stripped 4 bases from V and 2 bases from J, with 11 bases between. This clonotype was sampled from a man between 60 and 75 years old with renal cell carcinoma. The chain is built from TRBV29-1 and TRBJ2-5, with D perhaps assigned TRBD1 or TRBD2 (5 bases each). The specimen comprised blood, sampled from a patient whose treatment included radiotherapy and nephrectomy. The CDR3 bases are TGCAGCGTTGGGCAGGGCGGGCAAGAGACCCAGTACTTC. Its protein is CSVGQGGQETQYF.